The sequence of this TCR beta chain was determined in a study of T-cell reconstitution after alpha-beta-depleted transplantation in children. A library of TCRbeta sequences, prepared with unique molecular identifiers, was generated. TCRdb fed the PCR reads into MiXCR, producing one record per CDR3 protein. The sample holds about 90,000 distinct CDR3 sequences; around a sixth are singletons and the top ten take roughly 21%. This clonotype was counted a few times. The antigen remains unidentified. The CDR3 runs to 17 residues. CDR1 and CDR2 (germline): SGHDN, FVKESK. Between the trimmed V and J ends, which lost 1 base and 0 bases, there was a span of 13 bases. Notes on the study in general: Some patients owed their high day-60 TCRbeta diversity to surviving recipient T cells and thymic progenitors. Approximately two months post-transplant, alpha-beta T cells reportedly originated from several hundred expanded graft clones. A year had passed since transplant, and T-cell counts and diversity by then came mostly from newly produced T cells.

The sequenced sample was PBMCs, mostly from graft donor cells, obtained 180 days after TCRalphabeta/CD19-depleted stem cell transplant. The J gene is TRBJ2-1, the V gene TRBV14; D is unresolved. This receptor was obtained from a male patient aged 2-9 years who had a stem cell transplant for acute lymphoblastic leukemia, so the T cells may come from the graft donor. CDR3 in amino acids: CASSQARGTNSYNEQFF. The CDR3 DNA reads TGTGCCAGCAGCCAAGCTCGAGGAACTAACTCCTACAATGAGCAGTTCTTC.